The sample holds many counts of the clone carrying this T cell receptor (beta chain). RNA transcripts yielded amplified TCR beta CDR3 regions. The HTBI primer set served for first-round RT-PCR of the TCR CDR3. MiXCR, run by TCRdb on the multiplex PCR reads, gives a single entry per CDR3 protein. This sample yields approximately 710,000 distinct CDR3 sequences, of which 15% to 20% are seen a single time; less than 20% belongs to the top ten. Clinical symptoms, serum thyroxine, TRAb, thyroid ultrasound and orbital computed tomography established diagnosis. This sample stems from a study of T cells in Graves' hyperthyroidism and ophthalmopathy. The germline V and J ends were trimmed by 9 bases and 4 bases, with 13 bases remaining between them. The CDR3 covers 12 residues. Per the germline V gene, CDR1 is WSHSY and CDR2 is SAAADI.

Sequencing was done on a sample of blood. The chain combines TRBV10-2 with TRBJ2-7; D possibly corresponds to TRBD1 (6 bases). This TCR derives from a man aged 45 to 65 with Graves' hyperthyroidism. CDR3 nucleotide sequence: TGCGCCAGTGGGCAGGGGTCATACGAGCAGTACTTC. Protein: CASGQGSYEQYF.